This entry lists 14 T cell receptor beta chains sequenced from one sample in a study of human T cells and chemical hapten exposure (dated by TCRdb to the early 2020s). What the time point label conveys for this sample: patch test 2, 6 weeks after DPC sensitization. The treatment or condition label of this sample denotes: therapeutic diphenylcyclopropenone sensitization with weekly scalp DPC. Library prep was done by RACE. The instrument was a NextSeq 500. Using fastp at Q25 and MiXCR, TCRdb reprocessed the public reads and kept productive beta chains. Entries are consolidated by CDR3 protein sequence, retaining the most common genes and DNA. Recorded for this sample are about 400,000 distinct CDR3 sequences; more than 5% of them occurred a single time. The top ten hold 5% to 6% of the sample. Sequencing used whole blood, obtained in connection with sensitization to the hapten diphenylcyclopropenone (DPC). The receptors stem from a woman aged 18-35 years with alopecia areata. Some clones in this sample may be carry-over from other donors' samples.

This clonotype has a handful of counts. This sequence joins TRBV11-2 and TRBJ2-7; 7 bases fit TRBD2. Germline CDR1 SGHAT, CDR2 FQNNGV. This CDR3 comprises 16 residues. V lost 1 base, J lost 2 bases, and 8 bases stayed unmatched. As DNA, the CDR3 is TGTGCCAGCAGCTTAGTTAGGCTAGCGGACGCCTACGAGCAGTACTTC. It yields the protein CASSLVRLADAYEQYF.

The rearrangement links TRBV27 to TRBJ2-3; 10 nucleotides agree with TRBD2. Germline CDR1 is MNHEY and CDR2 is SMNVEV (reference sequence). Unmatched junction bases numbered 6, after V lost 6 bases and J lost 0 bases. This CDR3 is built from 16 residues. CDR3 in amino acids: CASRTTSGVSTDTQYF. The DNA of the CDR3 is TGTGCCAGCAGGACTACTAGCGGGGTTAGCACAGATACGCAGTATTTT.

This clonotype was seen at least ten times. V is TRBV7-2 and J is TRBJ1-1, with no clear D. The CDR3 is 14 amino acids. Trimming took 2 bases from V and 1 from J, leaving 8 bases between them. Germline CDR1 SGHTA, CDR2 FQGNSA. This chain's CDR3 is CASSLSARNTEAFF. The CDR3, as DNA: TGTGCCAGCAGCTTATCGGCCAGGAACACTGAAGCTTTCTTT.

This clonotype was seen repeatedly, ten times or more. The J gene is TRBJ2-1, the V gene TRBV27, with 11 bases aligning to TRBD1. The CDR3 covers 14 residues. With 5 bases clipped from V and 9 bases from J, the junction kept 6 bases outside the gene matches. Germline V gives CDR1 MNHEY, CDR2 SMNVEV (reference sequence). CDR3 DNA sequence: TGTGCCAGCAGTCCCGGGACAGGGGGTGCTGAGCAGTTCTTC. Translation: CASSPGTGGAEQFF.

This clonotype came up many times. The genes are TRBV7-2 and TRBJ2-1; D gene ambiguous. CDR3 length equals 13 residues. V was cut by 3 bases and J by 7 bases, with 10 bases left in between. Germline V gene lookup returns CDR1 SGHTA and CDR2 FQGNSA. The CDR3 spells CASSLGRVNEQFF. The CDR3 region has the DNA TGTGCCAGCAGCTTGGGCCGTGTGAATGAGCAGTTCTTC.

This clonotype appeared many times. This chain uses TRBV4-1 with TRBJ1-5; 8 bases are shared with TRBD1. Looked up from germline, CDR1 is MGHRA and CDR2 is YSYEKL. The CDR3 spans 15 residues. Germline trimming cut 2 bases from V and 2 bases from J; bases unmatched to any gene: 2. CDR3 sequence reads: CASSQMDRGNQPQHF. The CDR3 DNA is TGCGCCAGCAGCCAAATGGACAGGGGCAATCAGCCCCAGCATTTT.

This clonotype was found a few times. CDR3 nucleotides: TGTGCCAGCAGCGTGAAACAGAACTCCTACAATGAGCAGTTCTTC. This sequence encodes CASSVKQNSYNEQFF. The genes are TRBV9 and TRBJ2-1; no definite D call. V lost 2 bases, J lost 0 bases, and 9 bases lay in between. This CDR3 is built from 15 residues. Germline CDR1 and CDR2: SGDLS and YYNGEE.

The sample holds many counts of this clonotype. The chain links TRBV7-9 to TRBJ2-4, with D uncertain. This CDR3 region has 15 residues. Germline V gene data show CDR1 as SEHNR and CDR2 as FQNEAQ (reference sequence). The ends were cut back, 0 bases at V and 3 bases at J, with 9 bases in the middle. CDR3 DNA sequence: TGTGCCAGCAGCTTAGCGCTGGGTCTCAAAAACATTCAGTACTTC. Residues: CASSLALGLKNIQYF. Supplemented by reference TRBV7-9 and TRBJ2-4, the full variable domain reads DTGVSQNPRHKITKRGQNVTFRCDPISEHNRLYWYRQTLGQGPEFLTYFQNEAQLEKSRLLSDRFSAERPKGSFSTLEIQRTEQGDSAMYLCASSLALGLKNIQYFGAGTRLSVL.

This clonotype appeared a few times. The V and J genes are TRBV4-2 and TRBJ2-4; TRBD2 might be the D (5 bases). Germline loops: CDR1 LGHNA, CDR2 YNFKEQ. Trimming removed 3 bases from V and 1 base from J, with 10 bases in between. CDR3 length: 15 residues. CDR3 sequence (DNA): TGTGCCAGCAGCCAGGAGGCTACCGCCAAAAACATTCAGTACTTC. Protein: CASSQEATAKNIQYF.

This clonotype has only a few counts. This chain uses TRBV6-5 with TRBJ2-7, with a possible D match to TRBD1 (5 bases). CDR1 MNHEY and CDR2 SVGAGI come from the germline V gene. The V gene lost 2 bases and the J gene lost 2 bases, with 25 bases spanning the gap. This CDR3 contains 19 residues. The CDR3 nucleotides read TGTGCCAGCAGTTACGGGCCAGGGCTGGCTCGAAGTAATACCTACGAGCAGTACTTC. Encoded protein: CASSYGPGLARSNTYEQYF.

This clonotype has just a few counts. This chain links TRBV2 with TRBJ2-3; D is undetermined. Between the trimmed V and J ends, which lost 8 bases and 2 bases, there was a span of 8 bases. The CDR3 extends over 12 amino acids. Germline V gene sequence: CDR1 SNHLY, CDR2 FYNNEI. CDR3 sequence (DNA): TGTGCCAGCCGTAGATACACAGATACGCAGTATTTT. Protein sequence: CASRRYTDTQYF.

V gene TRBV7-8 combines with J gene TRBJ1-5, with D unclear. The length of the CDR3 is 12 residues. V gave up 1 base and J gave up 6 bases, with 4 bases separating them. Germline CDR1 is SGHVS and CDR2 is FQNEAQ. In DNA form, the CDR3 reads TGTGCCAGCAGCTTAGACGTTCAGCCCCAGCATTTT. This sequence encodes CASSLDVQPQHF.

This clonotype appeared many times. The chain carries TRBV6-2 or TRBV6-3 and TRBJ2-1; either TRBD1 or TRBD2 may supply D (6 bases each). Germline CDR1 and CDR2: MNHEY and SVGEGT. There are 16 residues in the CDR3. Between the trimmed V and J ends, which lost 5 bases and 8 bases, there was a span of 22 bases. DNA of the CDR3: TGTGCCAGCAGTCTCAGGGACAAGCTGGGGGGCGATGAGCAGTTCTTC. This sequence encodes CASSLRDKLGGDEQFF.

V is TRBV25-1 and J is TRBJ2-1; the match to TRBD2 covers 8 bases. This CDR3 comprises 15 residues. The V gene's germline CDR1 is MGHDK and CDR2 SYGVNS. V lost 3 bases to trimming and J lost 5 bases; unmatched junction nucleotides: 6. The CDR3 nucleotides are TGTGCCAGCAGTGATGCGGGGGGAAGGGACAATGAGCAGTTCTTC. It translates to CASSDAGGRDNEQFF.